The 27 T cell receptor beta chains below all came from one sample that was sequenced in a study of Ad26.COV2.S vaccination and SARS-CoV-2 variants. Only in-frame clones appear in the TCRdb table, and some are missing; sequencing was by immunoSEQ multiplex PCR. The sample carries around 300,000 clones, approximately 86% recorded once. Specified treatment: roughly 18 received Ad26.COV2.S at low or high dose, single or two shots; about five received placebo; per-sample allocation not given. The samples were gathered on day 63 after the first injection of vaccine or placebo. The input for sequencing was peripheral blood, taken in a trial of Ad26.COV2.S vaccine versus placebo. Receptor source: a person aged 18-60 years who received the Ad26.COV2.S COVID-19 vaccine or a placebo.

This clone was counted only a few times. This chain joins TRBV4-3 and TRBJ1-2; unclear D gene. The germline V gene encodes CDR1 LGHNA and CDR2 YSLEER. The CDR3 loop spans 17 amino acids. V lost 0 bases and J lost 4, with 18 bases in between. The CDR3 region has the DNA TGCGCCAGCAGCCAAGATTCAGGCCGCCTAAACGTCTATGGCTACACCTTC. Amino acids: CASSQDSGRLNVYGYTF.

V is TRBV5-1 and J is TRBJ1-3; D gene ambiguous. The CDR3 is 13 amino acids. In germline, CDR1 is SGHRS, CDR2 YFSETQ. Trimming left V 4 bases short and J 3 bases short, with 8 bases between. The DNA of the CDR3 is TGCGCCAGCAGCCGTGAGGTTGGAAACACCATATATTTT. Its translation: CASSREVGNTIYF. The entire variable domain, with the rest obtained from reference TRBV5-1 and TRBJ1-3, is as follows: KAGVTQTPRYLIKTRGQQVTLSCSPISGHRSVSWYQQTPGQGLQFLFEYFSETQRNKGNFPGRFSGRQFSNSRSEMNVSTLELGDSALYLCASSREVGNTIYFGEGSWLTVV.

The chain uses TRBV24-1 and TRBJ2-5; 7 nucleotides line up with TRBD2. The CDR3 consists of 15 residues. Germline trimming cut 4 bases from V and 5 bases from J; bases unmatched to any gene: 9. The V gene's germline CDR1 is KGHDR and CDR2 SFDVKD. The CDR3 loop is CATSEPTSSRETQYF. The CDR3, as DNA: TGTGCCACCAGTGAGCCGACTAGCTCCAGGGAGACCCAGTACTTC.

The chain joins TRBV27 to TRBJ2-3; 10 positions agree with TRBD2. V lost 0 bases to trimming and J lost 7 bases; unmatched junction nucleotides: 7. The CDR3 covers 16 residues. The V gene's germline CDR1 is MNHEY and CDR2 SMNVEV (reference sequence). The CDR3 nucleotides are TGTGCCAGCAGTTTATCAGCGGGAGGGCCAGTGAATACGCAGTATTTT. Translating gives CASSLSAGGPVNTQYF.

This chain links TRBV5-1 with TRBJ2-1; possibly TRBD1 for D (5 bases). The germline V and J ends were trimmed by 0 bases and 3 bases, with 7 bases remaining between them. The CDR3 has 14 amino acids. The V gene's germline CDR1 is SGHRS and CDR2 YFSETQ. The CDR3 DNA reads TGCGCCAGCAGCTTGGTGACAGACTACAATGAGCAGTTCTTC. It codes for CASSLVTDYNEQFF.

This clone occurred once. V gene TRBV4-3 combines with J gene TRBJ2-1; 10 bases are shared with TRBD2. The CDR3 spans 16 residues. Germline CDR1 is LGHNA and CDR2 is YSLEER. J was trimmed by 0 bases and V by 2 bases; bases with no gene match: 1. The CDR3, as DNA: TGCGCCAGCAGCCAACTAGCGGGAGACTCCTACAATGAGCAGTTCTTC. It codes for CASSQLAGDSYNEQFF.

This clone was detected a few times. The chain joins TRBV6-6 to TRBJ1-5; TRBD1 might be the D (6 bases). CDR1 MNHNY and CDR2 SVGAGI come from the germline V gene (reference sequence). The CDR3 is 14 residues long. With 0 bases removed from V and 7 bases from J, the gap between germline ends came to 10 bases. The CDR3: CASSYSTGGQPQHF. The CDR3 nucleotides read TGTGCCAGCAGTTACTCGACGGGGGGCCAGCCCCAGCATTTT.

This chain's CDR3 is CASSSSGGRYGNTEAFF. The CDR3 region has the DNA TGCGCCAGCAGCTCCTCCGGGGGGCGGTATGGGAACACTGAAGCTTTCTTT. The gene calls are TRBV5-1 and TRBJ1-1; D is perhaps TRBD1 (6 bases). V gave up 3 bases and J gave up 1 base, with 19 bases separating them. The germline V gene encodes CDR1 SGHRS and CDR2 YFSETQ. This CDR3 is 17 amino acids long. The full variable domain, with the rest looked up from reference TRBV5-1 and TRBJ1-1, is KAGVTQTPRYLIKTRGQQVTLSCSPISGHRSVSWYQQTPGQGLQFLFEYFSETQRNKGNFPGRFSGRQFSNSRSEMNVSTLELGDSALYLCASSSSGGRYGNTEAFFGQGTRLTVV.

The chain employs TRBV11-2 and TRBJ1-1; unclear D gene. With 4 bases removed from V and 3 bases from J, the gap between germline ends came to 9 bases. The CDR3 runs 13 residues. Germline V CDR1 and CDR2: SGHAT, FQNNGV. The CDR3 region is CASSSQMDTEAFF. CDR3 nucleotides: TGTGCCAGCAGCTCCCAGATGGACACTGAAGCTTTCTTT.

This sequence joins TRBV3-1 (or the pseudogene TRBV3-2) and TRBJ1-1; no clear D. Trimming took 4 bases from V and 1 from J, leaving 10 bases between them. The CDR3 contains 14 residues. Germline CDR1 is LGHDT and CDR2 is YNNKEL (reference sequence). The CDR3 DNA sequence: TGTGCCAGCAGCCTGGCTGGGGAGAACACTGAAGCTTTCTTT. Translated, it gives CASSLAGENTEAFF.

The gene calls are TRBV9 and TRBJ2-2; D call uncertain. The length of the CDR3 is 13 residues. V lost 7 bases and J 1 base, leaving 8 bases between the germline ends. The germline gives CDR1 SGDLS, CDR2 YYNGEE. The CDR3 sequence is CASEPGNTGELFF. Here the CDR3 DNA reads TGTGCCAGCGAGCCAGGGAACACCGGGGAGCTGTTTTTT.

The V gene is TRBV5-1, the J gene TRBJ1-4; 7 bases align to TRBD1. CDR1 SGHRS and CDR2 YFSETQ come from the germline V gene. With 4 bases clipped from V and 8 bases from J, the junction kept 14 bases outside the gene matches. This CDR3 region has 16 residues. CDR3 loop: CASSPSETGSGEKLFF. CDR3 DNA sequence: TGCGCCAGCAGCCCATCCGAGACAGGGTCGGGGGAAAAACTGTTTTTT.

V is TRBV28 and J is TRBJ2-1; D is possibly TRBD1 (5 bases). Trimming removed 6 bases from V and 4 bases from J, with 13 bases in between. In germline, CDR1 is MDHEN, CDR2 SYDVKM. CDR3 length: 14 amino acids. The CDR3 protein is CASSGHGFYNEQFF. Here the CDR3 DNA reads TGTGCCAGCAGCGGACACGGGTTTTACAATGAGCAGTTCTTC.

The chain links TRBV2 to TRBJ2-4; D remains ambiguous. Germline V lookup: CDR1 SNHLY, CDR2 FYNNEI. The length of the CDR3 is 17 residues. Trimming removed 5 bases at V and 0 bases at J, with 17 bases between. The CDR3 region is CASSIKADFLAKNIQYF. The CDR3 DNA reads TGTGCCAGCAGTATTAAGGCGGATTTTTTAGCCAAAAACATTCAGTACTTC.

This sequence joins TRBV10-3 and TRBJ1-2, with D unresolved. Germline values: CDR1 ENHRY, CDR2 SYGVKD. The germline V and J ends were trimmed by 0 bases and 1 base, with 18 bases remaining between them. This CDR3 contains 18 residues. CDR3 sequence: CAISESYRESADNYGYTF. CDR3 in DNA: TGTGCCATCAGTGAGTCCTATCGTGAATCGGCAGATAACTATGGCTACACCTTC.

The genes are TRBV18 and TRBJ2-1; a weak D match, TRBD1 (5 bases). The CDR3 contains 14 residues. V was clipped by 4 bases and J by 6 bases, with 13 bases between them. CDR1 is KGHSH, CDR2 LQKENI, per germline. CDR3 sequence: CASSQGQPPNEQFF. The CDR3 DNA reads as TGTGCCAGCTCACAGGGGCAGCCTCCCAATGAGCAGTTCTTC. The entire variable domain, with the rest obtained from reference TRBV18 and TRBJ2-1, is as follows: NAGVMQNPRHLVRRRGQEARLRCSPMKGHSHVYWYRQLPEEGLKFMVYLQKENIIDESGMPKERFSAEFPKEGPSILRIQQVVRGDSAAYFCASSQGQPPNEQFFGPGTRLTVL.

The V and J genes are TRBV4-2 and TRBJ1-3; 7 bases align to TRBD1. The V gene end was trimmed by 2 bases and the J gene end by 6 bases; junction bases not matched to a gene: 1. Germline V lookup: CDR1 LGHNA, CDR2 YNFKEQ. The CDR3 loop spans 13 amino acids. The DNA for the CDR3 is TGTGCCAGCAGCCAAACAGGGGAAAACACCATATATTTT. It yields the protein CASSQTGENTIYF.

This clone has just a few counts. The CDR3 loop reads CASSLQGLRTEAFF. The CDR3 bases are TGTGCCAGCAGCTTGCAGGGGCTAAGAACTGAAGCTTTCTTT. V usage is TRBV5-5 and J usage is TRBJ1-1, with TRBD1 as a possible D gene (6 bases). Deletions cut 1 base from V and 5 bases from J, with 12 bases between. The CDR3 contains 14 residues. The germline CDR1 and CDR2 sequences are SGHKS and YYEKEE (reference sequence).

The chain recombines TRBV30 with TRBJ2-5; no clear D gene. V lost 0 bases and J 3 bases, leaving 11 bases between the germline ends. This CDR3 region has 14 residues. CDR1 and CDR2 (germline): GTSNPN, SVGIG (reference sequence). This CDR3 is CAWSVPGKEETQYF. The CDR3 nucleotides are TGTGCCTGGAGTGTACCTGGAAAAGAAGAGACCCAGTACTTC.

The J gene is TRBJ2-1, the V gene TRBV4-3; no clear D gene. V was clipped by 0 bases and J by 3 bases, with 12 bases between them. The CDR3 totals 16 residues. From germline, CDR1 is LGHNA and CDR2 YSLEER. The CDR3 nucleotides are TGCGCCAGCAGCCAAGATGGCGGAGCCGACTACAATGAGCAGTTCTTC. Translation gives CASSQDGGADYNEQFF.

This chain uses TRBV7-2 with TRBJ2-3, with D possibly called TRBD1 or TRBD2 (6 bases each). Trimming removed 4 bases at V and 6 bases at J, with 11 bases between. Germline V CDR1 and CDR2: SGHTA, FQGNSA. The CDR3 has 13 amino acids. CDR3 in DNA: TGTGCCAGCAGCTGGGGGGCGGGGGATACGCAGTATTTT. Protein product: CASSWGAGDTQYF.

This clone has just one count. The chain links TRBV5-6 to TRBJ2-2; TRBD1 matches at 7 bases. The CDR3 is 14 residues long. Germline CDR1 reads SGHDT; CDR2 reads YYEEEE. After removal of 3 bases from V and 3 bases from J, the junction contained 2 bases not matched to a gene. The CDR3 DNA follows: TGTGCCAGCAGCTCGGGACAGTACACCGGGGAGCTGTTTTTT. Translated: CASSSGQYTGELFF. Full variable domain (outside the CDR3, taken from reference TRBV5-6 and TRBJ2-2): DAGVTQSPTHLIKTRGQQVTLRCSPKSGHDTVSWYQQALGQGPQFIFQYYEEEERQRGNFPDRFSGHQFPNYSSELNVNALLLGDSALYLCASSSGQYTGELFFGEGSRLTVL.

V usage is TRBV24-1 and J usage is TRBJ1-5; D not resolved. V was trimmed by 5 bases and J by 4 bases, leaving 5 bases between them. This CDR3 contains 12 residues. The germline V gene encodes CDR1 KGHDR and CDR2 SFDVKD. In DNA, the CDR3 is TGTGCCACCAGTGCCGAAAATCAGCCCCAGCATTTT. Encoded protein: CATSAENQPQHF.

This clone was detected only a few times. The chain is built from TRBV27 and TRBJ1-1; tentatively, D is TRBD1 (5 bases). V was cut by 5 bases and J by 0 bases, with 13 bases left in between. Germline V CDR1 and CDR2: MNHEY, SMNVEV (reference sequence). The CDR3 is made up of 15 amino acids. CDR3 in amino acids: CASSPGTELNTEAFF. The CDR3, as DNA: TGTGCCAGCAGTCCAGGGACGGAGTTGAACACTGAAGCTTTCTTT.

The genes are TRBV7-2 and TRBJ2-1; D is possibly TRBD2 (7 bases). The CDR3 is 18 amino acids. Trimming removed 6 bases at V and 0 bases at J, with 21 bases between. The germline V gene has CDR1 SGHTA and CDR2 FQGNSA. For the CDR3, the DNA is TGTGCCAGCAGTCTGGGGGCGGGGGTTAGTCTCTCCTACAATGAGCAGTTCTTC. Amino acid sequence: CASSLGAGVSLSYNEQFF.

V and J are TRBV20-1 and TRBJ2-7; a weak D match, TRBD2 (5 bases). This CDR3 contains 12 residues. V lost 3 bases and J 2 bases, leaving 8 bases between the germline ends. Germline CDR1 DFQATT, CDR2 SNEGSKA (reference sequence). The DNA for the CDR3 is TGCAGTGCTAGTTCGGGAACCTACGAGCAGTACTTC. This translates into CSASSGTYEQYF.

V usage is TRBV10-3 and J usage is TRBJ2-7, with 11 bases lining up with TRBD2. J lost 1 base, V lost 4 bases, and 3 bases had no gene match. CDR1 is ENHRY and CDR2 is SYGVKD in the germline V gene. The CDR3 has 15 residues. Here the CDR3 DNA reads TGTGCCATCAGTGTAACTAGCGGGAGTTCCTACGAGCAGTACTTC. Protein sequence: CAISVTSGSSYEQYF.